This T cell receptor (beta chain) was documented in a study of blood T cell repertoires in COVID-19. Germline values: CDR1 KGHSH, CDR2 LQKENI. CDR3 length: 15 residues. V trimming: 0 bases; J trimming: 4 bases; junction bases outside the gene matches: 3. Libraries were prepared by immunoSEQ multiplex PCR; TCRdb keeps only in-frame clonotypes and omits some of them. The sample carries about 170,000 clones, approximately 80% recorded once. This rearrangement joins TRBV18 to TRBJ2-5; 9 bases fit TRBD2. The source material was peripheral blood. The clonotype was recovered from a woman aged 55-75 years with acute or convalescent COVID-19. CDR3 region: CASSPPSGGSETQYF. The CDR3 DNA follows: TGTGCCAGCTCACCACCTAGCGGGGGTTCAGAGACCCAGTACTTC.